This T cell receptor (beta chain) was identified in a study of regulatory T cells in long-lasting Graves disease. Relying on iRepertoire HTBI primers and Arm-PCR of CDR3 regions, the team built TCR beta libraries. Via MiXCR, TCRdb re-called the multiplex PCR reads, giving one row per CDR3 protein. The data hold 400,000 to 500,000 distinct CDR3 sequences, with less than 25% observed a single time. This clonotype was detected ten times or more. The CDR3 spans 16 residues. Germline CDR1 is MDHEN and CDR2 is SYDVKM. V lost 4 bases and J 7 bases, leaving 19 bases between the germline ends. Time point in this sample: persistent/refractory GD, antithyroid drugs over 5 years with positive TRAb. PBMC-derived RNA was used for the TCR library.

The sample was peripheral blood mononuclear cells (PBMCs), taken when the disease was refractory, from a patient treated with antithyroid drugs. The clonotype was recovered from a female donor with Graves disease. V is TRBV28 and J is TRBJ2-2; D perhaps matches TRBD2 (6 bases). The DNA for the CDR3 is TGTGCCAGCAGTTCTGGGTCATACCCCGGGGGCGGGGAGCTGTTTTTT. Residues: CASSSGSYPGGGELFF.